The 18 T cell receptor beta chains below were found in one sample sequenced in a study of post-analysis software for immune sequencing data. The study's findings and limits: Among about 5 TRBV segments more frequent in patients than controls were TRBV5-6, TRBV5-1 and TRBV20-1.

The antigens for these receptors are not known. Each TCR beta cDNA library carried unique molecular identifiers. Using its own MiXCR run on the PCR reads, TCRdb lists one record per CDR3 protein. Of about 540,000 distinct CDR3 sequences in the sample, around 36% were seen once. Sample: blood. These receptor sequences come from a girl aged 2-17 years with multiple sclerosis.

In this sample, this clonotype turned up a few times. Relative to the germline gene, one junction end is altered; a read error may explain this. The V and J genes are TRBV9 and TRBJ2-2, with a weak D call TRBD2 (5 bases). From germline, CDR1 is SGDLS and CDR2 YYNGEE. The CDR3 totals 15 residues. The CDR3 protein is CASSVVAGNTGERFF. CDR3 coding DNA: TGTGCCAGCAGCGTAGTGGCAGGCAACACCGGGGAGCGGTTTTTT.

This clonotype was counted between two and nine times. The CDR3 is CASSQEGLSLLYF. In DNA, the CDR3 is TGTGCCAGCAGCCAAGAAGGCCTCTCCTTACTGTACTTC. The chain links TRBV3-1 to TRBJ2-5, with D unclear. Per germline, CDR1 LGHDT and CDR2 YNNKEL (reference sequence). This CDR3 spans 13 amino acids. Trimming left V 0 bases short and J 13 bases short, with 15 bases between.

This chain joins TRBV4-1 and TRBJ1-5; D is possibly TRBD1 (6 bases). Trimming took off 4 bases at V and 6 bases at J, with 13 bases between the two ends. This CDR3 region has 14 residues. The germline V gene encodes CDR1 MGHRA and CDR2 YSYEKL. CDR3 protein: CASSLDRRGQPQHF. The DNA of the CDR3 is TGCGCCAGCAGCCTTGACAGGAGAGGTCAGCCCCAGCATTTT.

V and J are TRBV3-1 and TRBJ1-5; D is undetermined. Germline CDR1 is LGHDT and CDR2 is YNNKEL (reference sequence). Trimming left V 1 base short and J 5 bases short, with 12 bases between. This CDR3 spans 15 amino acids. CDR3 protein: CASSQGPVEHQPQHF. In DNA form, the CDR3 reads TGTGCCAGCAGCCAAGGACCGGTTGAGCATCAGCCCCAGCATTTT.

The V and J genes are TRBV2 and TRBJ2-1; 9 positions match TRBD2. CDR1 SNHLY and CDR2 FYNNEI come from the germline V gene. CDR3 length: 15 amino acids. Trimming took 4 bases from V and 8 from J; bases not matched to a gene: 9. The CDR3 here is CASSGAGGPVYEQFF. DNA of the CDR3: TGTGCCAGCAGTGGGGCGGGGGGGCCTGTGTATGAGCAGTTCTTC. Looking up the rest from reference TRBV2 and TRBJ2-1 gives the full variable domain: EPEVTQTPSHQVTQMGQEVILRCVPISNHLYFYWYRQILGQKVEFLVSFYNNEISEKSEIFDDQFSVERPDGSNFTLKIRSTKLEDSAMYFCASSGAGGPVYEQFFGPGTRLTVL.

This clonotype has a handful of counts. This chain uses TRBV20-1 with TRBJ2-1, with D perhaps matching TRBD2 (5 bases). Germline V gene data show CDR1 as DFQATT and CDR2 as SNEGSKA (reference sequence). Trimming cost V 6 bases and J 0 bases, with 15 bases left between them. The CDR3 is 15 residues long. DNA of the CDR3: TGCAGTGCAAGGTCCATCGGGGTCTCCTACAATGAGCAGTTCTTC. Residues: CSARSIGVSYNEQFF.

The CDR3 DNA is TGCAGTGCTAGAGATGAGTTCGGGGAGACCCAGTACTTC. This encodes CSARDEFGETQYF. The chain combines TRBV20-1 with TRBJ2-5; no firm D call. The CDR3 totals 13 residues. The V gene's germline CDR1 is DFQATT and CDR2 SNEGSKA (reference sequence). V was cut by 0 bases and J by 5 bases, with 10 bases left in between.

The rearrangement uses TRBV12-3 or TRBV12-4 and TRBJ2-3; TRBD2 matches at 8 bases. CDR3 length equals 16 residues. Unmatched junction bases numbered 8, after V lost 6 bases and J lost 0 bases. CDR3 coding DNA: TGTGCCAGCAGCGCACGGGGGGGGTGGAGCACAGATACGCAGTATTTT. It is translated as CASSARGGWSTDTQYF.

A few counts support this clonotype. The chain links TRBV6-5 to TRBJ2-3; D could derive from TRBD1 or TRBD2 (6 bases each). CDR1 MNHEY and CDR2 SVGAGI come from the germline V gene. The CDR3 sequence is 13 residues long. Between the trimmed V and J ends, which lost 10 bases and 8 bases, there was a span of 19 bases. The CDR3 is CATRGPAAGTQYF. Here the CDR3 DNA reads TGTGCCACTCGGGGGCCCGCAGCCGGTACGCAGTATTTT.

This clonotype occurred a few times. CDR3 region: CASGYATGVQDTQYF. CDR3 coding DNA: TGTGCCAGCGGATACGCCACAGGGGTACAAGATACGCAGTATTTT. The chain carries TRBV28 and TRBJ2-3; 7 bases line up with TRBD1. In germline, CDR1 is MDHEN, CDR2 SYDVKM. The CDR3 spans 15 residues. V gave up 8 bases and J gave up 5 bases; unmatched junction bases: 13.

This clonotype has just a few counts. The rearrangement links TRBV4-2 to TRBJ1-2; TRBD1 is a possible D gene (5 bases). CDR3 size: 15 residues. V lost 0 bases to trimming and J lost 2 bases, with 10 bases between them. Germline CDR1 LGHNA, CDR2 YNFKEQ. CDR3 residues: CASSQETSGNYGYTF. In DNA form, the CDR3 reads TGTGCCAGCAGCCAAGAGACTTCAGGGAACTATGGCTACACCTTC.

The gene calls are TRBV6-5 and TRBJ2-5; 7 nucleotides align to TRBD1. The CDR3 is 16 amino acids. The J segment lost 2 bases and the V segment lost 6 bases, leaving 12 bases of the junction unmatched. The V gene's germline CDR1 is MNHEY and CDR2 SVGAGI. The CDR3 DNA is TGTGCCAGCAGCCCCGAGGGGACAGAAACTCAAGAGACCCAGTACTTC. This codes for CASSPEGTETQETQYF.

The chain links TRBV5-1 to TRBJ2-3; tentatively, D is TRBD1 or TRBD2 (6 bases each). The CDR3 loop spans 16 amino acids. Trimming pared 4 bases from V and 2 bases from J, leaving 17 bases between. Germline V gives CDR1 SGHRS, CDR2 YFSETQ. The CDR3 here is CASSLWGAGNTDTQYF. The CDR3 region has the DNA TGCGCCAGCAGCCTCTGGGGGGCGGGGAACACAGATACGCAGTATTTT.

V is TRBV5-1 and J is TRBJ1-6, with 7 bases aligning to TRBD1. V shed 6 bases, J shed 1 base, and the junction held 19 bases outside the gene matches. The germline V gene encodes CDR1 SGHRS and CDR2 YFSETQ. The CDR3 is 20 residues long. CDR3 DNA sequence: TGCGCCAGCACACCTAACCCCCAAGACAGGGTTGGATCCTATAATTCACCCCTCCACTTT. Its translation: CASTPNPQDRVGSYNSPLHF.

This clonotype was counted a few times. The genes are TRBV20-1 and TRBJ2-7, with D possibly matching TRBD1 (6 bases). The CDR3 runs 12 residues. Germline assignment: CDR1 DFQATT and CDR2 SNEGSKA (reference sequence). The V and J ends lost 6 bases and 0 bases respectively, with 9 bases between them. The chain's CDR3 is CSADRTSYEQYF. CDR3 coding DNA: TGCAGTGCCGACAGGACCTCCTACGAGCAGTACTTC.

The chain carries TRBV4-1 and TRBJ2-7; D is possibly TRBD1 or TRBD2 (5 bases each). Deletions cut 10 bases from V and 2 bases from J, with 9 bases between. Germline CDR1 is MGHRA and CDR2 is YSYEKL. The CDR3 contains 11 residues. CDR3 DNA sequence: TGCGCCAACGGGGACCCCTACGAGCAGTACTTC. This sequence encodes CANGDPYEQYF.

About this clonotype itself: An end of the junction differs from the germline gene, which may be a read error. The chain combines TRBV6-5 with TRBJ2-7, with D unresolved. CDR1 and CDR2 from the germline V gene are MNHEY and SVGAGI. The CDR3 extends over 15 amino acids. The CDR3 DNA sequence: TGTGCCAGCAGTTACTCTGGAGTAAGCTCCTGCGAGCAGTACTTC. It specifies CASSYSGVSSCEQYF.

The V gene is TRBV7-3, the J gene TRBJ2-1; 7 positions match TRBD2. The V and J ends lost 2 bases and 0 bases, in that order; junction bases with no gene match: 7. The CDR3 consists of 17 residues. Germline-derived CDR1 and CDR2 are SGHTA and FQGTGA. CDR3 loop: CASSLVASGLSYNEQFF. The DNA of the CDR3 is TGTGCCAGCAGCTTAGTGGCTAGCGGTCTCTCCTACAATGAGCAGTTCTTC.